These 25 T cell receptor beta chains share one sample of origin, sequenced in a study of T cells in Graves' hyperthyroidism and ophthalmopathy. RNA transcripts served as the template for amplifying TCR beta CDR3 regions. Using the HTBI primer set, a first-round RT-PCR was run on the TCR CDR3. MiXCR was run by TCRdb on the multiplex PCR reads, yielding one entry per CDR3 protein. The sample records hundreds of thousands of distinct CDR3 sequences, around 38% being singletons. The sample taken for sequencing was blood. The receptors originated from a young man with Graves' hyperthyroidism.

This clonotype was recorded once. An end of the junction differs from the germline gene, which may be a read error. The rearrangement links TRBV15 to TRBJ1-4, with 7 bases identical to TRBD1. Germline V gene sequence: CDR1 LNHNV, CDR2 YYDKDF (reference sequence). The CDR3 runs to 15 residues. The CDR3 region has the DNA TGTGCCACCAGCAGAGGCGGCAGGGGGGAGGAAAGACTGTTTTTT. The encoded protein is CATSRGGRGEERLFF.

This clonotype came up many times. The CDR3 here is CASRGDEKLFF. The CDR3 DNA follows: TGTGCCAGCAGGGGAGATGAAAAACTGTTTTTT. The rearrangement joins TRBV2 to TRBJ1-4, with D unclear. Trimming stripped 6 bases from V and 6 bases from J, with 5 bases between. The CDR3 is 11 amino acids. The germline V gene has CDR1 SNHLY and CDR2 FYNNEI.

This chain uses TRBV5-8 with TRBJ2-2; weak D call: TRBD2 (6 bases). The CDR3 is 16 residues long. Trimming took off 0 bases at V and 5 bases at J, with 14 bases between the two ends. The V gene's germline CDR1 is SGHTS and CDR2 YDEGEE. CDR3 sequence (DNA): TGTGCCAGCAGCTTGGCCTTTACGGGGGTTACCGGGGAGCTGTTTTTT. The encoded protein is CASSLAFTGVTGELFF. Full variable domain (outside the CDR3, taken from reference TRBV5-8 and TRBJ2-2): EAGVTQSPTHLIKTRGQQATLRCSPISGHTSVYWYQQALGLGLQFLLWYDEGEERNRGNFPPRFSGRQFPNYSSELNVNALELEDSALYLCASSLAFTGVTGELFFGEGSRLTVL.

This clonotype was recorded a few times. CDR3 coding DNA: TGTGCCAGCAGCTTAGGGCGACAGGACGATGAAAAACTGTTTTTT. Translating gives CASSLGRQDDEKLFF. This rearrangement joins TRBV11-1 to TRBJ1-4, with D perhaps matching TRBD1 (6 bases). Germline V gene data show CDR1 as SGHAT and CDR2 as FQDESV (reference sequence). V lost 1 base, J lost 6 bases, and 12 bases lay in between. The CDR3 spans 15 residues.

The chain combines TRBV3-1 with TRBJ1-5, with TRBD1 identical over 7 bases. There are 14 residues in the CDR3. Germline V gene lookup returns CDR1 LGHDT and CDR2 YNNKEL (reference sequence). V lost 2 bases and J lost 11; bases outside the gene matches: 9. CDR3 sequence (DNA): TGTGCCAGCAGCCAAAAAGGGGGCGGGATGGCCCAGCATTTT. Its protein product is CASSQKGGGMAQHF.

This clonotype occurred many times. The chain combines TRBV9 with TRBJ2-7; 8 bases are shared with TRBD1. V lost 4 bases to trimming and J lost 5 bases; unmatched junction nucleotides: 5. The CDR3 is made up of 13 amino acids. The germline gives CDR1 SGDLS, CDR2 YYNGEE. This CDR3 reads CASSMTGANEQYF. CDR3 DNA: TGTGCCAGCAGCATGACAGGGGCGAACGAGCAGTACTTC.

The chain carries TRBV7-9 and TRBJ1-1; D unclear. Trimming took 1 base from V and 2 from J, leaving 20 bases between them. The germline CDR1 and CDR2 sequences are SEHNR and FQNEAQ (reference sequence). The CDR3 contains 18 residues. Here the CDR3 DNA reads TGTGCCAGCAGCTTAGGGATGGCATCACCCGAGGGTAACACTGAAGCTTTCTTT. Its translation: CASSLGMASPEGNTEAFF. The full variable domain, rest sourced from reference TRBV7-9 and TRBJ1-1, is DTGVSQNPRHKITKRGQNVTFRCDPISEHNRLYWYRQTLGQGPEFLTYFQNEAQLEKSRLLSDRFSAERPKGSFSTLEIQRTEQGDSAMYLCASSLGMASPEGNTEAFFGQGTRLTVV.

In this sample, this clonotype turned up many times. The CDR3 reads CASSTYRGRHYGYTF. The DNA of the CDR3 is TGTGCCAGCAGCACCTACAGGGGGCGACACTATGGCTACACCTTC. The chain recombines TRBV7-9 with TRBJ1-2; 9 nucleotides line up with TRBD1. The CDR3 totals 15 residues. Germline V gene sequence: CDR1 SEHNR, CDR2 FQNEAQ (reference sequence). Trimming removed 5 bases from V and 3 bases from J; junction bases left unmatched: 7.

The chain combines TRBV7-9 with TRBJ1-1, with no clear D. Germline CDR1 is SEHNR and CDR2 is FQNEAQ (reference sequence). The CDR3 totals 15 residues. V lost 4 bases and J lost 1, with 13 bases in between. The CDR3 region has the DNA TGTGCCAGCAGCTACCCGGACGCAGCGAACACTGAAGCTTTCTTT. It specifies CASSYPDAANTEAFF.

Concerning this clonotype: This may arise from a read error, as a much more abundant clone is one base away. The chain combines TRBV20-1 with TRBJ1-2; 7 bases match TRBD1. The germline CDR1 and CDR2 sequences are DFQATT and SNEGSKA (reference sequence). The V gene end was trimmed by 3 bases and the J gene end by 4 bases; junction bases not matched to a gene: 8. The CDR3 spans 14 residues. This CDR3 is CSASSTGSAYGYTF. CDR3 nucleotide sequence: TGCAGTGCTAGCTCGACAGGGTCAGCCTATGGCTACACCTTC.

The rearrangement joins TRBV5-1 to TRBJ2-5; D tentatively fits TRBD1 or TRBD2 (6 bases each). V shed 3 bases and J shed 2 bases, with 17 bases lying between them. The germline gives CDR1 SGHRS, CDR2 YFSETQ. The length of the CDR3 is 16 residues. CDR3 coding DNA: TGCGCCAGCAGCTCGCCGCAGGGGAGGAGACAAGAGACCCAGTACTTC. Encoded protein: CASSSPQGRRQETQYF. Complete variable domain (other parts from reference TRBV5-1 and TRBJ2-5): KAGVTQTPRYLIKTRGQQVTLSCSPISGHRSVSWYQQTPGQGLQFLFEYFSETQRNKGNFPGRFSGRQFSNSRSEMNVSTLELGDSALYLCASSSPQGRRQETQYFGPGTRLLVL.

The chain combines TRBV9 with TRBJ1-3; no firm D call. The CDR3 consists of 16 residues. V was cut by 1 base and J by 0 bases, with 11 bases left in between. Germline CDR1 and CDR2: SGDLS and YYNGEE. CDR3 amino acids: CASSVSGSYSGNTIYF. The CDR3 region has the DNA TGTGCCAGCAGCGTATCGGGCAGCTACTCTGGAAACACCATATATTTT.

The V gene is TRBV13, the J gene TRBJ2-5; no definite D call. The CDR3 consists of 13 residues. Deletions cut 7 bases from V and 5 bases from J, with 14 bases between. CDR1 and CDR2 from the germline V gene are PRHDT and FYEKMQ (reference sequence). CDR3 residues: CASNPSRGETQYF. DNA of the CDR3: TGTGCCAGCAACCCAAGTCGAGGCGAGACCCAGTACTTC.

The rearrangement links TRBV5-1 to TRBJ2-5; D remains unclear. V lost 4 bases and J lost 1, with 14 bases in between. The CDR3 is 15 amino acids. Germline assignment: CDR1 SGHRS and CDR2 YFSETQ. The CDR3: CASSLPLRAQETQYF. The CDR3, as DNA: TGCGCCAGCAGCCTCCCCCTGCGCGCCCAAGAGACCCAGTACTTC.

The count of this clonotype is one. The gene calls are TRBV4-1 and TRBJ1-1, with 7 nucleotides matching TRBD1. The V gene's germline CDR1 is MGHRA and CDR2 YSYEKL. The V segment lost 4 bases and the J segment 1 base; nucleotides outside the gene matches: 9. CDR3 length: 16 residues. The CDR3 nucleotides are TGCGCCAGCAGCCCGGCACAGGGGCCGCCGAACACTGAAGCTTTCTTT. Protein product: CASSPAQGPPNTEAFF.

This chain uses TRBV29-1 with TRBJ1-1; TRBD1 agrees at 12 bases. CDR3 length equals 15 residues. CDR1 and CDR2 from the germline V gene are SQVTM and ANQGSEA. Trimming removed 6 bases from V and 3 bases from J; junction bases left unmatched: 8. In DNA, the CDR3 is TGCAGCGTGGCCGGGACAGGGGGCGCGCACACTGAAGCTTTCTTT. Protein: CSVAGTGGAHTEAFF. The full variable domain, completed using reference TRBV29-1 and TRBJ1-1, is SAVISQKPSRDICQRGTSLTIQCQVDSQVTMMFWYRQQPGQSLTLIATANQGSEATYESGFVIDKFPISRPNLTFSTLTVSNMSPEDSSIYLCSVAGTGGAHTEAFFGQGTRLTVV.

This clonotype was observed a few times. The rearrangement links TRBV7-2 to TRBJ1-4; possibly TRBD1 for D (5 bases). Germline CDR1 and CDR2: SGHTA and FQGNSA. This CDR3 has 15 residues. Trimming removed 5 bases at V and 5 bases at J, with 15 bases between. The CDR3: CASSPITGGNEKLFF. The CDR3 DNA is TGTGCCAGCAGCCCCATCACTGGGGGGAATGAAAAACTGTTTTTT.

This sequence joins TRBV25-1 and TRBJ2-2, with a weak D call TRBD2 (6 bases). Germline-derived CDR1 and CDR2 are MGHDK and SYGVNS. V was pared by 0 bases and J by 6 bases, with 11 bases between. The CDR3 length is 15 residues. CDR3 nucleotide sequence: TGTGCCAGCAGTGAATATACGGGGGTTTCCGGGGAGCTGTTTTTT. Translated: CASSEYTGVSGELFF.

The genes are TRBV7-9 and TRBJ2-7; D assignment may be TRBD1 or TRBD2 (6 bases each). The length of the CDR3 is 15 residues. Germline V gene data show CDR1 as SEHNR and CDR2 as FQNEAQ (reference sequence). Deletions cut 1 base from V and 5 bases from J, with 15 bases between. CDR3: CASSLGPGAIDEQYF. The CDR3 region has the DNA TGTGCCAGCAGCTTAGGGCCGGGGGCGATCGACGAGCAGTACTTC.

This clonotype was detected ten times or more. This chain's CDR3 is CASSSDSYWSYEQYF. In nucleotides, the CDR3 is TGTGCCAGCAGCTCTGACAGCTACTGGTCCTACGAGCAGTACTTC. V usage is TRBV14 and J usage is TRBJ2-7, with a tentative D call TRBD1 (5 bases). The CDR3 is 15 amino acids. Germline values: CDR1 SGHDN, CDR2 FVKESK. V dropped 5 bases and J dropped 1 base, with 15 bases sitting between them.

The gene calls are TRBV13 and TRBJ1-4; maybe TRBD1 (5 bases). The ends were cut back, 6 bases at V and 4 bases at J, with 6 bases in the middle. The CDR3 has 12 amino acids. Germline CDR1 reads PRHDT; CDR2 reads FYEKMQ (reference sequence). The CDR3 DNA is TGTGCCAGCAGGGGGGTTAATGAAAAACTGTTTTTT. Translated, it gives CASRGVNEKLFF.

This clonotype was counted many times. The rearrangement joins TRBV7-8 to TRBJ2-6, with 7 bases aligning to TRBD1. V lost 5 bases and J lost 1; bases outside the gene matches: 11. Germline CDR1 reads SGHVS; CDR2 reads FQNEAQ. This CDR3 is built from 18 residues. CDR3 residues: CASSTLTGTPSGANVLTF. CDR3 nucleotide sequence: TGTGCCAGCAGCACCCTGACAGGGACCCCATCTGGGGCCAACGTCCTGACTTTC.

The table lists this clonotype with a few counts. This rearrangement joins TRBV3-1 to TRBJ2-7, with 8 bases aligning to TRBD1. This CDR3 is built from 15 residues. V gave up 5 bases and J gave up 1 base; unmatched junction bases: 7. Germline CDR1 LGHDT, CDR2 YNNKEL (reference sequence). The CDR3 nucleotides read TGTGCCAGCAGCTTACTCAGGGGGCCTTCCTACGAGCAGTACTTC. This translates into CASSLLRGPSYEQYF.

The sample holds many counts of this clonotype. The CDR3 bases are TGTGCCAGCAGACCGACAGGGGCCGTAAATTCACCCCTCCACTTT. The encoded protein is CASRPTGAVNSPLHF. The chain couples TRBV7-9 to TRBJ1-6; TRBD1 matches 8 bases. V lost 6 bases, J lost 7 bases, and 8 bases stayed unmatched. Per germline, CDR1 SEHNR and CDR2 FQNEAQ (reference sequence). The CDR3 has 15 amino acids.

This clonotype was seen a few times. The CDR3 bases are TGTGCCAGCAGTTACGGGCGGGAGGTCGACGAGCAGTACTTC. Protein: CASSYGREVDEQYF. The J gene is TRBJ2-7, the V gene TRBV7-9; 8 bases line up with TRBD2. V lost 6 bases and J lost 5; bases outside the gene matches: 9. This CDR3 has 14 residues. Germline values: CDR1 SEHNR, CDR2 FQNEAQ (reference sequence). The complete variable domain, with remaining parts taken from reference TRBV7-9 and TRBJ2-7, reads DTGVSQNPRHKITKRGQNVTFRCDPISEHNRLYWYRQTLGQGPEFLTYFQNEAQLEKSRLLSDRFSAERPKGSFSTLEIQRTEQGDSAMYLCASSYGREVDEQYFGPGTRLTVT.